This T cell receptor (beta chain) was observed in a study of prognosis after radiotherapy for stage I lung cancer. Whole-study results and caveats: Counts of unique TCR clones fell following stereotactic body radiation therapy, median roughly 9,900 versus 7,200.

Amplification of TCR beta CDR3 from genomic DNA used two-round multiplex PCR. It was primers specific to each TRBV and TRBJ gene that first-round PCR used. TCRdb ran MiXCR on the multiplex PCR reads and lists one entry per CDR3 protein. The sample contains about 34,000 distinct CDR3 sequences, 32% of which appear only once. V gave up 5 bases and J gave up 10 bases; unmatched junction bases: 15. Per the germline V gene, CDR1 is DFQATT and CDR2 is SNEGSKA (reference sequence). The length of the CDR3 is 15 residues. This clonotype came up many times. What it binds is not known. The chain joins TRBV20-1 to TRBJ2-1; 9 nucleotides line up with TRBD2. The specimen was PBMCs, collected before or after stereotactic body radiation therapy (not recorded which). The clonotype was recovered from a donor over 45 with non-small cell lung cancer. The CDR3 bases are TGCAGTGCTCACGAGACTAGCGGCCTTCGGGGCGAGCAGTTCTTC. Translated, it gives CSAHETSGLRGEQFF.